This T cell receptor beta chain was retrieved from a study of shared clonotypes between healthy human individuals. Study at large: The composition of the donors was a couple of women and a few men aged 18 to 49.

As regards this clone: What it binds is unknown.

Germline V lookup: CDR1 MNHEY, CDR2 SVGAGI. The germline V and J ends were trimmed by 6 bases and 6 bases, with 9 bases remaining between them. This CDR3 comprises 11 residues. Findings and caveats of the study: When compared with the clonotypes that were shared by all four sorted-subset donors, the non-shared clonotypes turned out to have lower generation probabilities. Genetic and exposure-history diversity was limited by the few donors.

The run depth of the assay was deep. Only in-frame clones appear in the TCRdb table, and some are missing; sequencing was by immunoSEQ multiplex PCR. The repertoire holds some 700,000 clones, with roughly 91% as singletons. The material sequenced was memory CD8+ T cells from PBMCs. Indicated subset: CD45RO+ cells pooled with CCR7-negative TemRA cells. This clonotype was obtained from a man aged 18-30 years in good health. Some clones in this sample may be carry-over from other donors' samples. This chain uses TRBV6-5 with TRBJ2-7; D is unresolved. The CDR3 nucleotides read TGTGCCAGCAGAACCCTCACCGAGCAGTACTTC. This codes for CASRTLTEQYF.